These 2 T cell receptor beta chains were all obtained from the same sample, sequenced in a study of OX40 agonist ivuxolimab in advanced cancers. Some clones are missing from TCRdb's copy, which holds only in-frame ones; the method was immunoSEQ multiplex PCR. The table has about 34,000 clones, around 84% seen once. The sequenced sample was CD4+ or CD8+ T cells sorted from blood, obtained in a trial of the OX40 agonist ivuxolimab. These receptors all come from an adult with an advanced solid tumor such as melanoma, head and neck, liver or kidney cancer.

On this clone: Other DNA sequences in this sample translate to the same CDR3. The chain uses TRBV13 and TRBJ1-1, with a tentative D call TRBD1 (5 bases). The CDR3 spans 12 residues. Germline CDR1 PRHDT, CDR2 FYEKMQ (reference sequence). V was cut by 4 bases and J by 4 bases, with 7 bases left in between. CDR3 bases: TGTGCCAGCAGCTCGAGGGGCACTGAAGCTTTCTTT. It codes for CASSSRGTEAFF.

This clone was observed a few times. The V call is TRBV7-9, the J call TRBJ1-2; 8 bases line up with TRBD1. Looked up from germline, CDR1 is SEHNR and CDR2 is FQNEAQ (reference sequence). The CDR3 runs to 15 residues. V dropped 1 base and J dropped 6; count of bases not matched to a gene: 7. The CDR3, as DNA: TGTGCCAGCAGCTTAGACCGGACAGGGTACGATGGCTACACCTTC. It is translated as CASSLDRTGYDGYTF.